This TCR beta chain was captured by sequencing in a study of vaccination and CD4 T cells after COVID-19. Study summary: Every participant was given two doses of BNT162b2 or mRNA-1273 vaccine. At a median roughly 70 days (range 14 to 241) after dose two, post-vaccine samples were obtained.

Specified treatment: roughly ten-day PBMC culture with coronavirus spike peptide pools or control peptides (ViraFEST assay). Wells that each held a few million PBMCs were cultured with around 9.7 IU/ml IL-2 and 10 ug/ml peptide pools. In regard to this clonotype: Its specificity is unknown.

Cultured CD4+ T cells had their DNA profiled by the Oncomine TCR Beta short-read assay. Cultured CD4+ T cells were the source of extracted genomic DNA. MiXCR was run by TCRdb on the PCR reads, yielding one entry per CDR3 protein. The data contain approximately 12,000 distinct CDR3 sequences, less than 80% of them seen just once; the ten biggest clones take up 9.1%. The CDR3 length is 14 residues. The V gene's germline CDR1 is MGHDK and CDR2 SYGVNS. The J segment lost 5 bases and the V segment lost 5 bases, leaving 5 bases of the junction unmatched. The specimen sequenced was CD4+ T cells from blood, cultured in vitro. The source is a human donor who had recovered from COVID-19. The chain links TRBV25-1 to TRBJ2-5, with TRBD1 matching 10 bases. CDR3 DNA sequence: TGTGCCAGCAGTCGACAGGGGGCAAGGGAGACCCAGTACTTC. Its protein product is CASSRQGARETQYF.